This TCR beta chain was captured in a study of cytotoxic CD8 clonotypes in ibrutinib-treated CLL. The germline gives CDR1 SGHNT, CDR2 YYREEE (reference sequence). Trimming took off 4 bases at V and 0 bases at J, with 24 bases between the two ends. The CDR3 loop spans 19 amino acids. Produced via immunoSEQ multiplex PCR; TCRdb's table is partial and in-frame only. Here the sample spans 130,000 or so clones, roughly three quarters being singletons. Sequenced here: PBMCs, sampled after 12 months of ibrutinib treatment. The receptor was derived from a human donor with chronic lymphocytic leukemia. V is TRBV5-4 and J is TRBJ2-3, with D maybe TRBD2 (6 bases). In DNA form, the CDR3 reads TGTGCCAGCAGCCTTGGCCCCAATTTCATGGGAGGCAGCACAGATACGCAGTATTTT. This encodes CASSLGPNFMGGSTDTQYF.